The present T cell receptor beta chain was sequenced within a study of OX40 agonist ivuxolimab in advanced cancers. Study context: It was permissible to have had prior anti-PD-1, anti-PD-L1 or anti-CTLA-4 therapy, and more than 30% had some. Study-wide results and caveats: By week 6 at 0.1 to 3.0 mg/kg, blood CD4+ and CD8+ T cells had expanded clonally. Expanded peripheral T cell antigen specificity was not determined.

The germline V gene encodes CDR1 MNHEY and CDR2 SVGAGI. This CDR3 has 13 amino acids. V shed 5 bases and J 14 bases; nucleotides not matched to a gene: 10. Comment on this clone: Its matching antigen is unknown.

Sequencing used immunoSEQ multiplex PCR; TCRdb keeps in-frame clones, though not all of them. The table shows tens of thousands of clones, with roughly 86% occurring only once. The source material was CD4+ or CD8+ T cells sorted from blood, sampled in a trial of the OX40 agonist ivuxolimab. The gene calls are TRBV6-5 and TRBJ1-2; 11 positions match TRBD1. The receptor's source is an adult with an advanced solid tumor such as melanoma, head and neck, liver or kidney cancer. CDR3 sequence reads: CASSVGQGGGQTF. CDR3 in DNA: TGTGCCAGCAGTGTGGGACAGGGGGGAGGCCAAACCTTC.